This T cell receptor beta chain was recovered during a study of T cells in Graves' hyperthyroidism and ophthalmopathy. From RNA transcripts, TCR beta CDR3 regions were amplified. Primed by the HTBI set, a first-round RT-PCR was run on the TCR CDR3. TCRdb called the multiplex PCR reads again in MiXCR, with one record for every CDR3 protein. This repertoire shows roughly 350,000 distinct CDR3 sequences, approximately 15% found once; its top ten account for under 30%. The study, taken as a whole, reports: Model predictions of ophthalmopathy came a median approximately 6.8 months before onset.

Of note for this clonotype: Its antigen is not known.

The definition of stable Graves' hyperthyroidism was no ophthalmopathy progression within 18 months. Subjects aged 18 to 65 presented with newly diagnosed hyperthyroidism of less than 2 months' duration. Each 10 ml fresh peripheral blood draw supplied the PBMCs. The V and J ends lost 5 bases and 8 bases, in that order; junction bases with no gene match: 11. The CDR3 extends over 15 amino acids. Germline CDR1 is LNHDA and CDR2 is SQIVND (reference sequence). The source of this sequence is a woman between 25 and 40 years old with Graves' hyperthyroidism. The sequenced sample was blood. This chain uses TRBV19 with TRBJ2-4, with TRBD1 identical over 8 bases. The CDR3 is CASSLQGARWDIQYF. In DNA form, the CDR3 reads TGTGCCAGTAGTCTTCAGGGGGCAAGGTGGGACATTCAGTACTTC.